The table lists the clone carrying this T cell receptor beta chain with a count of one. Original processing notes: Estimated nucleated cell counts came from reference gene primer amplification. TCRdb's copy holds only in-frame clones and misses some; the assay was immunoSEQ multiplex PCR. V, J and clone size derive from that table, while D and trimming were established from the DNA sequence. This sample has 90,000 to 100,000 clones, with 85% found just once. These data are taken from a study of blood T cell repertoires in COVID-19. At the level of the study: Acute-phase and convalescent COVID-19 samples originated in the United States, Italy and Spain. T cells, B-cell-depleted T cells, or PBMCs provided the cDNA or gDNA that served as material.

V trimming: 5 bases; J trimming: 6 bases; junction bases outside the gene matches: 13. Per the germline V gene, CDR1 is MDHEN and CDR2 is SYDVKM. The CDR3 has 16 amino acids. The chain combines TRBV28 with TRBJ1-1; TRBD1 agrees at 9 bases. This TCR was recovered from a man older than 75 with acute or convalescent COVID-19. The sample comprised peripheral blood. CDR3 region: CASSEQGAPSYAEAFF. In nucleotides, the CDR3 is TGTGCCAGCAGTGAACAGGGGGCTCCCTCTTATGCTGAAGCTTTCTTT.